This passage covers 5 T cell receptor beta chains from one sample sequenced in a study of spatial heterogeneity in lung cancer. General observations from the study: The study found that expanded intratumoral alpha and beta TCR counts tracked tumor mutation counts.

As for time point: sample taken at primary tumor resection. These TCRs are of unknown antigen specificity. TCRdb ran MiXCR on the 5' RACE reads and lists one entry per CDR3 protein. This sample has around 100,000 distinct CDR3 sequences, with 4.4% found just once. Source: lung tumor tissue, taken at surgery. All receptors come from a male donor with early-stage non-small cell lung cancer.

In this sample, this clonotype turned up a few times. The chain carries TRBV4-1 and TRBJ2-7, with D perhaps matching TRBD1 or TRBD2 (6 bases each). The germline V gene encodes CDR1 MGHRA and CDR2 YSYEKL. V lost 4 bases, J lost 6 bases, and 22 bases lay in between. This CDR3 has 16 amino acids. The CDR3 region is CASSPPLRAGQGEQYF. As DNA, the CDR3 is TGCGCCAGCAGCCCTCCTCTACGGGCGGGACAAGGCGAGCAGTACTTC.

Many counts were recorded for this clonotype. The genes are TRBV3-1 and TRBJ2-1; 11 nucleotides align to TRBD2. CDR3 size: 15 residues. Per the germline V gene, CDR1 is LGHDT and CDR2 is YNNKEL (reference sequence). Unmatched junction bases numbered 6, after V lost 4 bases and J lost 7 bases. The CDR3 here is CASSPASSGRNEQFF. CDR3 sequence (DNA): TGTGCCAGCAGCCCTGCATCTAGCGGGAGGAATGAGCAGTTCTTC.

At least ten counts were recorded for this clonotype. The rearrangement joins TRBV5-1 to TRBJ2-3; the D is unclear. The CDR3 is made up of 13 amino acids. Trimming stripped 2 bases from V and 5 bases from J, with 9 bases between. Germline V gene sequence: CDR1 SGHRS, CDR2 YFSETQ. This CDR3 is CASSLGIEDTQYF. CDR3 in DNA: TGCGCCAGCAGCTTAGGGATAGAAGATACGCAGTATTTT.

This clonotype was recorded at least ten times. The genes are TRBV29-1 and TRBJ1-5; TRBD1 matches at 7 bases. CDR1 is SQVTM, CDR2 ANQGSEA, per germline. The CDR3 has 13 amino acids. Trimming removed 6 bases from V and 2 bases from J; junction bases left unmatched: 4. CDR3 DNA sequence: TGCAGCGTCGGGGACAGACGCAATCAGCCCCAGCATTTT. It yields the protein CSVGDRRNQPQHF.

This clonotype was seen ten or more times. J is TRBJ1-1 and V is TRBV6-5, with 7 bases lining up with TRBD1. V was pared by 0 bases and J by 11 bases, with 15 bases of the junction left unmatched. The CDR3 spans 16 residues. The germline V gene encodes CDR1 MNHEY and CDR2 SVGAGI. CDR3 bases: TGTGCCAGCAGTTACTCGCAGGCGGTTGTGGGCAGGGGGGCTTTCTTT. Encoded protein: CASSYSQAVVGRGAFF.